What follows describes a single T cell receptor (beta chain). What antigen it recognizes has not been identified. No quality values exist for individual bases; no much larger clone is one base distant. This sample stems from a study of control samples from healthy donors and cancer patients (dated by TCRdb to 2018 to 2020). The junction shows trimming of 7 bases on V and 3 bases on J, plus 10 bases between the germline ends. Via the germline V gene (reference sequence), CDR1 is LNHDA and CDR2 SQIVND. The CDR3 holds 13 amino acids from the cysteine to the phenylalanine. The only DNA kept is the CDR3, 39 bases in frame from the first base. Preparation of the library involved the immunoSEQ multiplex PCR assay. In its TCRdb copy, this immuneACCESS table keeps in-frame sequences only and misses some clones. Where compared with another copy, unresolved V genes explain less than half of these, and the others have no known cause. This sample holds 150,000 or so clones; about 94% were observed only once. The ten largest account for 5.5% to 6% of the sample.

Sequenced material: blood. The source of this sequence is a man in his forties in good health. Rearrangement joined TRBV19 to TRBJ1-3; the D segment could be TRBD1, given 6 matching bases. In nucleotides, the sequence is TGTGCCAGTAAGACAGGACTTGGAAACACCATATATTTT. It codes for CASKTGLGNTIYF.